What follows are 9 T cell receptor beta chains derived from one specimen sequenced in a study of blood T cell repertoires in COVID-19. The repertoire was sequenced with immunoSEQ multiplex PCR; TCRdb's copy has only in-frame clones and lacks some. The sample has around 220,000 clones, 80% seen once. Sample: PBMCs or T cells enriched from blood (not recorded which). The origin of the receptors is a middle-aged woman with acute COVID-19.

This chain links TRBV4-2 with TRBJ2-7; 11 bases line up with TRBD2. Germline lookup yields CDR1 LGHNA and CDR2 YNFKEQ. This CDR3 comprises 17 residues. V was pared by 3 bases and J by 6 bases, with 13 bases of the junction left unmatched. Here the CDR3 reads CASSQQTALAGGGEQYF. CDR3 bases: TGTGCCAGCAGCCAGCAAACGGCCCTAGCGGGAGGCGGCGAGCAGTACTTC.

The rearrangement uses TRBV5-5 and TRBJ2-5; 7 bases are shared with TRBD1. The V gene's germline CDR1 is SGHKS and CDR2 YYEKEE (reference sequence). Trimming cost V 0 bases and J 5 bases; bases outside gene matches: 4. The CDR3 runs 14 residues. CDR3 sequence: CASSLVTGKETQYF. The CDR3 bases are TGTGCCAGCAGCTTGGTGACAGGGAAGGAGACCCAGTACTTC.

This clone came up a few times. This rearrangement joins TRBV28 to TRBJ1-4; perhaps TRBD1 as D (6 bases). Germline V gives CDR1 MDHEN, CDR2 SYDVKM. V lost 3 bases and J 6 bases, leaving 11 bases between the germline ends. The CDR3 contains 14 residues. CDR3: CASSLGGRDEKLFF. The CDR3 DNA sequence: TGTGCCAGCAGTTTGGGGGGGCGCGATGAAAAACTGTTTTTT.

The V gene is TRBV5-5, the J gene TRBJ2-3, with 8 nucleotides matching TRBD1. Germline CDR1 and CDR2: SGHKS and YYEKEE (reference sequence). Trimming removed 5 bases from V and 5 bases from J; junction bases left unmatched: 7. This CDR3 has 14 residues. Here the CDR3 DNA reads TGTGCCAGCAGTCGCAGACAGGGGCGAGATACGCAGTATTTT. The encoded protein is CASSRRQGRDTQYF.

The chain is built from TRBV5-5 and TRBJ2-3; D gene unclear. Germline V lookup: CDR1 SGHKS, CDR2 YYEKEE (reference sequence). The germline V and J ends were trimmed by 1 base and 2 bases, with 11 bases remaining between them. The CDR3 sequence is 15 residues long. CDR3 residues: CASSLSPGITDTQYF. For the CDR3, the DNA is TGTGCCAGCAGCTTGAGTCCGGGTATCACAGATACGCAGTATTTT.

The chain is built from TRBV11-1 and TRBJ2-2, with a tentative D call TRBD2 (5 bases). Germline V gene lookup returns CDR1 SGHAT and CDR2 FQDESV (reference sequence). The CDR3 is 13 amino acids. The V and J ends lost 3 bases and 5 bases respectively, with 7 bases between them. This chain's CDR3 is CASSFSGTGELFF. DNA of the CDR3: TGTGCCAGCAGCTTCTCGGGGACCGGGGAGCTGTTTTTT. The variable domain in full, completed from reference TRBV11-1 and TRBJ2-2, reads EAEVAQSPRYKITEKSQAVAFWCDPISGHATLYWYRQILGQGPELLVQFQDESVVDDSQLPKDRFSAERLKGVDSTLKIQPAELGDSAMYLCASSFSGTGELFFGEGSRLTVL.

V gene TRBV6-5 combines with J gene TRBJ2-7; weak D call: TRBD2 (5 bases). The CDR3 runs 15 residues. Trimming took 2 bases from V and 4 from J, leaving 15 bases between them. The germline gives CDR1 MNHEY, CDR2 SVGAGI. Written as DNA, the CDR3 is TGTGCCAGCAGTTACACCGGGATCCCCTTGTACGAGCAGTACTTC. The encoded protein is CASSYTGIPLYEQYF.

The chain combines TRBV5-6 with TRBJ1-5; 7 nucleotides align to TRBD1. CDR1 SGHDT and CDR2 YYEEEE come from the germline V gene. The junction had 4 bases not matched to a gene; V was cut back by 0 bases and J by 4 bases. The CDR3 extends over 15 amino acids. The DNA for the CDR3 is TGTGCCAGCAGCTTGGGACAGGGACGGAATCAGCCCCAGCATTTT. This translates into CASSLGQGRNQPQHF.

The J gene is TRBJ1-5, the V gene TRBV28; no firm D call. Trimming cost V 5 bases and J 6 bases, with 17 bases left between them. Germline CDR1 and CDR2: MDHEN and SYDVKM. The CDR3 has 15 amino acids. DNA for the CDR3: TGTGCCAGCAGTCCGACGGGTGGTACGGGTCAGCCCCAGCATTTT. This translates into CASSPTGGTGQPQHF.